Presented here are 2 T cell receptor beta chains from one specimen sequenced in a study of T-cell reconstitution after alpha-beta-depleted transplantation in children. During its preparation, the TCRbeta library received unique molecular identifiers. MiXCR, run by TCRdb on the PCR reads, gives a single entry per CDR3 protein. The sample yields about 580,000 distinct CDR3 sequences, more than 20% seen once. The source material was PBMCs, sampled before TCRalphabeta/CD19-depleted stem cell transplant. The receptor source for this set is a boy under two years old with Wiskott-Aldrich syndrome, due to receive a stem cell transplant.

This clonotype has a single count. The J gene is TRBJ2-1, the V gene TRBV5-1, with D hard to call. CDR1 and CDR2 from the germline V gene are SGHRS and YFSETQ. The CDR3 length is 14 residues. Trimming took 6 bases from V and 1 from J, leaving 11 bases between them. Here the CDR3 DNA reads TGCGCCAGCACCTTCCCCGGGTCCTACAATGAGCAGTTCTTC. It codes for CASTFPGSYNEQFF.

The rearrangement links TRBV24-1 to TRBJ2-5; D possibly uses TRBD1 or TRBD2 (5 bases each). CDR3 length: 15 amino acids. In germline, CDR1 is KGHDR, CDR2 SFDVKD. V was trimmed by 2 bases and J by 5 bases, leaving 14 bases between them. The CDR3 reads CATSDSGTTRETQYF. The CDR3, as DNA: TGTGCCACCAGTGATTCCGGGACGACCAGGGAGACCCAGTACTTC.